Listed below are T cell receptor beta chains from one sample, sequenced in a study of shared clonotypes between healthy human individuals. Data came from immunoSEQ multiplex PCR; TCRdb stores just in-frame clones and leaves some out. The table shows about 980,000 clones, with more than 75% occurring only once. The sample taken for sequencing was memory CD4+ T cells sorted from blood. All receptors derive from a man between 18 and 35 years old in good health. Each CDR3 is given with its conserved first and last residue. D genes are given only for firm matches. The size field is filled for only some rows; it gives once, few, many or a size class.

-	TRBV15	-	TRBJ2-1	CATREDGLRVINEQFF	TGTGCCACCAGGGAGGACGGACTTCGGGTCATAAATGAGCAGTTCTTC
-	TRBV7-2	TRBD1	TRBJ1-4	CASSSGQPGSEKLFF	TGTGCCAGCAGCTCGGGACAGCCAGGGAGTGAAAAACTGTTTTTT
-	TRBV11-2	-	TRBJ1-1	CASSLAPVSTEAFF	TGTGCCAGCAGCTTAGCTCCAGTTTCCACTGAAGCTTTCTTT
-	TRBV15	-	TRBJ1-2	CATSREDSTNYGYTF	TGTGCCACCAGCAGGGAGGACAGTACAAACTATGGCTACACCTTC
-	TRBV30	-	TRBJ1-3	CAWSVQRPFAGNTIYF	TGTGCCTGGAGTGTACAGAGGCCCTTCGCTGGAAACACCATATATTTT
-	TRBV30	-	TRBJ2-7	CAWSVGQGRGYEQYF	TGTGCCTGGAGTGTCGGTCAGGGAAGAGGGTACGAGCAGTACTTC
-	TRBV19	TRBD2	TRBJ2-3	CASGGVGSTDTQYF	TGTGCCAGCGGGGGGGTAGGGAGCACAGATACGCAGTATTTT
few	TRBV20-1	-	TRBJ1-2	CSARPIDSYTF	TGCAGTGCTAGACCCATTGATAGCTACACCTTC
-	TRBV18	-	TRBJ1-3	CASSPNRENGNTIYF	TGTGCCAGCTCACCAAACAGGGAGAATGGAAACACCATATATTTT
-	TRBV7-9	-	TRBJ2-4	CASSPGLSSDLARDIQYF	TGTGCCAGCAGCCCTGGTCTTTCTAGCGACCTTGCCAGGGACATTCAGTACTTC
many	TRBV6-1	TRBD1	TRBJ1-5	CASSEEAGGWQPQHF	TGTGCCAGCAGTGAAGAGGCAGGGGGCTGGCAGCCCCAGCATTTT
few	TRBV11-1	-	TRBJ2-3	CASSLADLTDTQYF	TGTGCCAGCAGCTTAGCTGACCTAACAGATACGCAGTATTTT
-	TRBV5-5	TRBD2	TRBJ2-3	CASSQMSGSLTDTQYF	TGTGCCAGCAGCCAGATGAGCGGGAGTCTCACAGATACGCAGTATTTT
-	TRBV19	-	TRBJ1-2	CASRPIGGSYGYTF	TGTGCCAGTAGACCAATCGGGGGGAGCTATGGCTACACCTTC
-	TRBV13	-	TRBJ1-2	CASSLRTVAWGYTF	TGTGCCAGCAGCTTAAGGACAGTAGCCTGGGGCTACACCTTC
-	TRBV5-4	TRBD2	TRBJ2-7	CASSLGGIRDYEQYF	TGTGCCAGCAGCCTCGGGGGGATCCGCGACTACGAGCAGTACTTC
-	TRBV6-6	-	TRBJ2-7	CASSYTAMPLSYEQYF	TGTGCCAGCAGTTACACGGCCATGCCACTGTCCTACGAGCAGTACTTC
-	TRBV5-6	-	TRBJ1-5	CASSLFAGSGNQPQHF	TGTGCCAGCAGCTTGTTCGCAGGGTCTGGCAATCAGCCCCAGCATTTT
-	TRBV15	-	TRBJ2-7	CATSNPRQATYEQYF	TGTGCCACCAGCAACCCCCGACAGGCTACCTACGAGCAGTACTTC
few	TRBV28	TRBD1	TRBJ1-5	CASTEDRGLQPQHF	TGTGCCAGCACCGAGGACAGGGGGCTTCAGCCCCAGCATTTT
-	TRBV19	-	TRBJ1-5	CASSMHGGVNQPQHF	TGTGCCAGTAGTATGCACGGGGGGGTCAATCAGCCCCAGCATTTT
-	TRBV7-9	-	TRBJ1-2	CASSRADSDNYGYTF	TGTGCCAGCAGCCGAGCGGACAGCGATAACTATGGCTACACCTTC
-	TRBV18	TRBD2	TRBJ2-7	CASSPVQRGGRSNEQYF	TGTGCCAGCTCACCTGTACAGCGGGGGGGCCGCAGCAACGAGCAGTACTTC
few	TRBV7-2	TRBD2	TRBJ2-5	CASSLGLAGGVQTQYF	TGTGCCAGCAGCTTGGGGCTAGCGGGAGGAGTCCAGACCCAGTACTTC
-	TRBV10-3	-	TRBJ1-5	CAISRGNQPQHF	TGTGCCATCAGTCGGGGGAATCAGCCCCAGCATTTT
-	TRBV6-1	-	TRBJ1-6	CASNKRLYNSPLHF	TGTGCCAGCAACAAACGGCTTTATAATTCACCCCTCCACTTT
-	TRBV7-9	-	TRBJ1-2	CASSRDIQTKVNYGYTF	TGTGCCAGCAGTAGGGACATCCAAACGAAGGTTAACTATGGCTACACCTTC
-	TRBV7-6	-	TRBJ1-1	CARGQTTEAFF	TGTGCCAGGGGACAAACCACTGAAGCTTTCTTT
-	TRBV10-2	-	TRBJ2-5	CASGSRGTSQETQYF	TGCGCCAGCGGCTCCCGCGGGACCTCTCAAGAGACCCAGTACTTC
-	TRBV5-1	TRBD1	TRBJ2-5	CASSRTGLETQYF	TGCGCCAGCAGTCGGACAGGGCTGGAGACCCAGTACTTC
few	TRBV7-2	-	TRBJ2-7	CAIATSRPSSYEQYF	TGTGCCATCGCGACTTCTAGACCGAGCTCCTACGAGCAGTACTTC
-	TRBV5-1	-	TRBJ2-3	CASSLQNTDTQYF	TGCGCCAGCAGCCTCCAAAACACAGATACGCAGTATTTT
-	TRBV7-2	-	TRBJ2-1	CASSESGRARFF	TGTGCCAGCAGCGAGAGCGGGCGAGCCCGGTTCTTC
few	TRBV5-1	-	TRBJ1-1	CASSLEGGIGEAFF	TGCGCCAGCAGCTTGGAGGGTGGGATTGGTGAAGCTTTCTTT
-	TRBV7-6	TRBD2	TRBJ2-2	CASSLTSGSSGELFF	TGTGCCAGCAGCTTAACTAGCGGGAGCTCCGGGGAGCTGTTTTTT
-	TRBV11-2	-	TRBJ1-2	CASSREREYTF	TGTGCCAGCAGCCGCGAGCGGGAGTACACCTTC
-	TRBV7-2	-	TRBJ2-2	CASSPDSYTGELFF	TGTGCCAGCAGCCCGGACAGCTACACCGGGGAGCTGTTTTTT
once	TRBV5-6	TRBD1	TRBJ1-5	CASSLGTGGSSNQPQHF	TGTGCCAGCAGCTTGGGGACAGGGGGCTCAAGCAATCAGCCCCAGCATTTT
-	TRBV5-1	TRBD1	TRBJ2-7	CASSILGQGRGYEQYF	TGCGCCAGCAGCATCCTCGGACAGGGCCGGGGGTACGAGCAGTACTTC
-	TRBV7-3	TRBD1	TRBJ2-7	CASSLASGTGYEQYF	TGTGCCAGCAGCTTAGCGTCCGGGACAGGGTACGAGCAGTACTTC
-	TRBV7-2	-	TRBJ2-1	CASSLERNSYNEQFF	TGTGCCAGCAGCTTAGAGAGAAACTCCTACAATGAGCAGTTCTTC
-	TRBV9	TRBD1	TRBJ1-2	CASSVGQRANYGYTF	TGTGCCAGCAGCGTGGGACAGAGAGCTAACTATGGCTACACCTTC
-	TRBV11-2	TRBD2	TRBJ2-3	CASSLGTSGSIVFPDTQYF	TGTGCCAGCAGCTTGGGGACTAGCGGGAGTATAGTTTTTCCAGATACGCAGTATTTT
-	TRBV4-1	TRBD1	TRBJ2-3	CASSQGPGQGLADTQYF	TGCGCCAGCAGCCAGGGGCCGGGACAGGGGTTGGCAGATACGCAGTATTTT
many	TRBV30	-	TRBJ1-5	CAWSRGAGQPQHF	TGTGCCTGGAGTCGGGGGGCTGGACAGCCCCAGCATTTT
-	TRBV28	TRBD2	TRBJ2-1	CASSLDLAGSNEQFF	TGTGCCAGCAGTTTAGACCTAGCGGGGTCCAATGAGCAGTTCTTC
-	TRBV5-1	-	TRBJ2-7	CASSLFSYEQYF	TGCGCCAGCAGCCTCTTCTCCTACGAGCAGTACTTC
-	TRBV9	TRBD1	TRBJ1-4	CASSVSGQLNEKLFF	TGTGCCAGTAGCGTATCGGGACAGTTGAATGAAAAACTGTTTTTT